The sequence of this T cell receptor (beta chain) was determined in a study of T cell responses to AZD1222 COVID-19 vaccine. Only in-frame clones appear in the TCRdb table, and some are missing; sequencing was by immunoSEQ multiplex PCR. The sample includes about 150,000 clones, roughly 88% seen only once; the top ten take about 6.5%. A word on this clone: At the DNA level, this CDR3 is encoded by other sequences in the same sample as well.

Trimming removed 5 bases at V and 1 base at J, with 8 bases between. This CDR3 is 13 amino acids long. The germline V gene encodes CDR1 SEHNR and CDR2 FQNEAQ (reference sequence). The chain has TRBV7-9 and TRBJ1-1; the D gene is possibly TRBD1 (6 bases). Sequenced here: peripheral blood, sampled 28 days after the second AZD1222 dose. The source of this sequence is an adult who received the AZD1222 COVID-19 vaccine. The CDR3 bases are TGTGCCAGCAGCGCACAGGGGAACACTGAAGCTTTCTTT. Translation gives CASSAQGNTEAFF.